This T cell receptor beta chain was identified in a study of shared clonotypes between healthy human individuals (dated by TCRdb to 2018 to 2021). About the full investigation: A couple of women and three men aged 18 to 49 years were included in the cohort. Different laboratories and diverse techniques were used to prepare libraries and sequence TCR repertoires, to increase sequencing depth and limit assay-specific biases. To estimate repertoire size and how much clonotype sharing occurs between individuals, the study deeply sequenced the blood TCR repertoires of roughly 5 healthy adults. Between about 0.8 and 9.5 billion PBMCs per donor were obtained by leukapheresis.

Results and caveats for the whole study, not just this receptor: The small number of donors limited the genetic and exposure-history diversity represented. Only blood was sampled, and tissue TCR repertoires likely differ from those in blood. Pairwise subsampling led to the expectation that sequencing depth would affect the degree of clonotype sharing among donors.

Counted from cysteine to phenylalanine, this CDR3 has 14 amino acids. This entry keeps only the CDR3 DNA: 42 bases, framed from base 1. The V end gives up 4 bases and the J end 2 bases, leaving 7 bases in the junction not matched to a gene. CDR1 and CDR2, looked up from the germline V gene, are SQVTM and ANQGSEA. Healthy HIV-negative adults with no recently reported acute infections or vaccinations were included as donors. Every donor was a Caucasian adult living in Nashville, Tennessee, USA. In the unsorted samples, 85 million to 100 million PBMCs were counted, and genomic DNA was extracted using the QIAamp DNA Blood Mini kit. Blood was obtained by leukapheresis, after which PBMCs were separated by Ficoll-Histopaque density gradient centrifugation and cryopreserved in liquid nitrogen vapor phase. A remark on this clone: No antigen is known for it. Base quality data are lacking; no much larger clone is found one base away.

Using the deep immunoSEQ assay, multiplex PCR amplified TCR CDR3 regions from genomic DNA. Extracted genomic DNA from each cell subset was spread evenly across all wells of several immunoSEQ 96-well plates, with each plate serving as a replicate. Each replicate PCR for unsorted PBMC received 300 to 350 ng genomic DNA, equal to about 30,000 T cell genomes. Genomic DNA from unsorted PBMC was sequenced over ten immunoSEQ deep assay plates. Purified libraries were measured with a Qubit 3.0 fluorometer, size-checked on a Bioanalyzer 2100, and measured again with the KAPA Library Quantification kit. Every immunoSEQ 96-well plate was sequenced on a separate single-read 150-cycle Illumina NextSeq 550 flow cell. The original methods were these. The immunoSEQ output contained only junctional sequences without quality scores, so filtering could not match that applied to full-length reads. Sequences were annotated with PyIR, a Python wrapper for IgBLAST v1.9, and V/J genes and CDR3 were assigned using IMGT germline references. Reads with weak V/J assignments (E-value above 1e-6), missing CDR3, stop codons, out-of-frame junctions, or ambiguous translated residues were removed. V3J clonotypes were defined as sequences sharing an identical inferred V gene, J gene, and CDR3 amino acid sequence. Percentage overlap between repertoires was calculated by dividing the number of shared unique clonotypes by the size of the smaller repertoire. RTK rarefaction, the Chao1 estimator, and Recon v2.1 estimates of unobserved clonotypes were used to assess repertoire richness. TCRdb limited this immuneACCESS table to in-frame rearrangements with V and J called. A share of clones is missing; checked studies link under half to unresolved V genes, and the rest is unexplained. V, J and clone size reflect that table, while D and trimming were determined from the DNA. This sample holds 450,000 to 500,000 clones; 70% to 80% were observed only once. The ten largest account for 12% of the sample.

This receptor was identified in a woman aged 40 to 55 in good health. Some clones in this sample may be carry-over from other donors' samples. The chain is assembled from TRBV29-1 and TRBJ2-7, and TRBD2 aligns with 8 junction nucleotides. The sample taken for sequencing was PBMCs. The bases read TGCAGCGTTGGGGGGGGGACTAGGCCCTACGAGCAGTACTTC. It encodes CSVGGGTRPYEQYF.